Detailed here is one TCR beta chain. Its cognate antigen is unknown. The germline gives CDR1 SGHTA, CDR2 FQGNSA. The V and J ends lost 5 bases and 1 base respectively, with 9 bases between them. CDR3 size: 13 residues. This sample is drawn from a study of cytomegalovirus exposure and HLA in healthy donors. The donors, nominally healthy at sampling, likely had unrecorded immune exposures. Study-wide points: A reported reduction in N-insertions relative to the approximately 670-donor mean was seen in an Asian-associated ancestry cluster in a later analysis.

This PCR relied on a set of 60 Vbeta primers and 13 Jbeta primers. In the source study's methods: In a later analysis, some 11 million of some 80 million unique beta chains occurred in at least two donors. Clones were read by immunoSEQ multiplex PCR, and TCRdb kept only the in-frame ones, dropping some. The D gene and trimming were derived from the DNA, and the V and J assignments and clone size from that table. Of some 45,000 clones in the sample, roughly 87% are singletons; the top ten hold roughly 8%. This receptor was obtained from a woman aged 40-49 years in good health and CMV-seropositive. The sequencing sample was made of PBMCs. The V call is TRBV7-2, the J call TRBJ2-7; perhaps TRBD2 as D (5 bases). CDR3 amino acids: CASSPSGSYEQYF. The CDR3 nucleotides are TGTGCCAGCAGCCCCAGCGGTTCCTACGAGCAGTACTTC. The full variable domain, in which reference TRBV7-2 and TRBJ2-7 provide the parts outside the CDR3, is GAGVSQSPSNKVTEKGKDVELRCDPISGHTALYWYRQSLGQGLEFLIYFQGNSAPDKSGLPSDRFSAERTGGSVSTLTIQRTQQEDSAVYLCASSPSGSYEQYFGPGTRLTVT.